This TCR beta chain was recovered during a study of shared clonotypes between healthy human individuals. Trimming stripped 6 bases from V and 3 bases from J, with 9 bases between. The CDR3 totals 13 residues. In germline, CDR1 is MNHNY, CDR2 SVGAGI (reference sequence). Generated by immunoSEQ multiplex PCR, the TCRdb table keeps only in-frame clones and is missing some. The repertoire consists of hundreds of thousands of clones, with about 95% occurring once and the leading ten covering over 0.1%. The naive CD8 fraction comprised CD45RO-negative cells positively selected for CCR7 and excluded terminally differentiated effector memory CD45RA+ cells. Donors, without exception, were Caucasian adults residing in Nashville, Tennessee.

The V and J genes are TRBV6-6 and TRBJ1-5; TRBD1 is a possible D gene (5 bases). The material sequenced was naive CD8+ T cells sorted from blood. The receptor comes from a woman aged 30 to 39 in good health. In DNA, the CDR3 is TGTGCCAGCAGCTGGGACTCCAATCAGCCCCAGCATTTT. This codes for CASSWDSNQPQHF.